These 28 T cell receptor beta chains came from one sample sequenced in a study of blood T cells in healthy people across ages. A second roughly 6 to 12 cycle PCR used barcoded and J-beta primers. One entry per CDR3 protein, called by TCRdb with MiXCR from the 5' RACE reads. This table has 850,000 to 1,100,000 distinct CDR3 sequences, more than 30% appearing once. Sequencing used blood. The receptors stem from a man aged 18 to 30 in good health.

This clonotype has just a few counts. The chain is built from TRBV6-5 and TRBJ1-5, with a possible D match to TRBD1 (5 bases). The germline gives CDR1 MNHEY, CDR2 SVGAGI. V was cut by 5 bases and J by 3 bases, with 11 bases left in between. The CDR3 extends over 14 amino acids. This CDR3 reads CASSATGPNQPQHF. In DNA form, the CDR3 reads TGTGCCAGCAGTGCCACAGGACCCAATCAGCCCCAGCATTTT.

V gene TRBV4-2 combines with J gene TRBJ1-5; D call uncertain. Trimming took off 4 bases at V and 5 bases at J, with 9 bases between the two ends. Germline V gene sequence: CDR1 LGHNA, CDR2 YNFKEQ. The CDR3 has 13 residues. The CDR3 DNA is TGTGCCAGCAGCCCCTTTCGAGATCAGCCCCAGCATTTT. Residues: CASSPFRDQPQHF.

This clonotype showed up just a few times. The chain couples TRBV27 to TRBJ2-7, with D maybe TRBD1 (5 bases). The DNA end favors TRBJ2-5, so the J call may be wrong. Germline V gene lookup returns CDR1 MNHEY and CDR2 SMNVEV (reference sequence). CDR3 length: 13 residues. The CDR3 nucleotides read TGTGCCAGCAGTCTCAGGGCGGTGGGGACCCAGTACTTC. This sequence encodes CASSLRAVGTQYF.

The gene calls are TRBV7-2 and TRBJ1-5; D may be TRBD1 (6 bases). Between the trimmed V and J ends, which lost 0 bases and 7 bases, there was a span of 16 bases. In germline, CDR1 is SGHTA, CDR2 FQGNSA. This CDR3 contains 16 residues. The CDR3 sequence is CASSLARGGVEQPQHF. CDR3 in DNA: TGTGCCAGCAGCTTAGCGCGGGGGGGCGTAGAGCAGCCCCAGCATTTT.

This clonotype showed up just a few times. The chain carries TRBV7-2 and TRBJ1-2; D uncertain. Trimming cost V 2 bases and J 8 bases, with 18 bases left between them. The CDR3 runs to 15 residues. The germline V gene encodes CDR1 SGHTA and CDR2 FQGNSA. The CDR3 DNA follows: TGTGCCAGCAGCTTAAGGGCCGGTTCTTCTTGGGGCTACACCTTC. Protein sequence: CASSLRAGSSWGYTF.

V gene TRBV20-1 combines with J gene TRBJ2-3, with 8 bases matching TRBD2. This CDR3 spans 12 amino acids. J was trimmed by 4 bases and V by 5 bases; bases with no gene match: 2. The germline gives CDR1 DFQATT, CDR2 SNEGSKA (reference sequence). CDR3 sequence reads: CSAGGLADTQYF. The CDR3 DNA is TGCAGTGCTGGGGGACTAGCAGATACGCAGTATTTT.

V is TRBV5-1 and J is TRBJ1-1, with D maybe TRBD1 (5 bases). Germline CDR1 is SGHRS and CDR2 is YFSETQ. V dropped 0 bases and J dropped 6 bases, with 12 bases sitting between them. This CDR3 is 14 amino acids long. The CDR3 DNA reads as TGCGCCAGCAGCTTGGACCCCGGGGGGGCTGAAGCTTTCTTT. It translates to CASSLDPGGAEAFF.

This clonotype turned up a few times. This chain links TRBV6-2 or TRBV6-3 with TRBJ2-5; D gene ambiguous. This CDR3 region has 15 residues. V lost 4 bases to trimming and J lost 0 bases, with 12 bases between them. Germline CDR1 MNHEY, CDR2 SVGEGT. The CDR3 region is CASSSSRLYQETQYF. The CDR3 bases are TGTGCCAGCAGTTCCTCGAGACTGTACCAAGAGACCCAGTACTTC.

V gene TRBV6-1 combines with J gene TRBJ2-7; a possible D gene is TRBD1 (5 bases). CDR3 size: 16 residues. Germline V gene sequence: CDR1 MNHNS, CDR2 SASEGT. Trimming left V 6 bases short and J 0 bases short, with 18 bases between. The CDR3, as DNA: TGTGCCAGCAGAGTGAACGTGGGGCTGACCTCCTACGAGCAGTACTTC. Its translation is CASRVNVGLTSYEQYF.

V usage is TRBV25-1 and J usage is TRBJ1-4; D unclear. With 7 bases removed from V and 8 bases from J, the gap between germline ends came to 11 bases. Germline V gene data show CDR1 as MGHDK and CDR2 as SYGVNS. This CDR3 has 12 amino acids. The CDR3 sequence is CASIGVEEKLFF. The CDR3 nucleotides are TGTGCCAGCATCGGAGTGGAAGAAAAACTGTTTTTT.

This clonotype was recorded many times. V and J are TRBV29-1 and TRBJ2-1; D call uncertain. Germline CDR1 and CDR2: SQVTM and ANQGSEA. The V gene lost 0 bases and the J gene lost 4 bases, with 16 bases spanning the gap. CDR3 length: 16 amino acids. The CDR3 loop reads CSVEDFDLQGYNEQFF. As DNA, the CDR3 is TGCAGCGTTGAAGATTTTGATCTACAAGGATACAATGAGCAGTTCTTC.

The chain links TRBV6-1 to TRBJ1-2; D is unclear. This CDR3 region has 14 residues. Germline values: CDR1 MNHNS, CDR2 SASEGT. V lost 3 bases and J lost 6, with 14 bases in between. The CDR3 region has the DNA TGTGCCAGCAGTGAGGCCGGGTCCCGAGATGGCTACACCTTC. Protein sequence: CASSEAGSRDGYTF.

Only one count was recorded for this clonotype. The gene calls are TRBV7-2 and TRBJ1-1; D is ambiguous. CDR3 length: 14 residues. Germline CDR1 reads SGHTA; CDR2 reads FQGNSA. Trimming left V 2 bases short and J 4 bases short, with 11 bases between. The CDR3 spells CASSLHTRGTEAFF. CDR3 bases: TGTGCCAGCAGCTTACACACCCGGGGCACTGAAGCTTTCTTT.

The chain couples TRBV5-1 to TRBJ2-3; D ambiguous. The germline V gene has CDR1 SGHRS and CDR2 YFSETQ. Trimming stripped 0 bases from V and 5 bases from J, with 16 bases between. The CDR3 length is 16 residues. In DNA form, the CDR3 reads TGCGCCAGCAGCTTGGGAATCGCGGCTGGCTTAGATACGCAGTATTTT. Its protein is CASSLGIAAGLDTQYF.

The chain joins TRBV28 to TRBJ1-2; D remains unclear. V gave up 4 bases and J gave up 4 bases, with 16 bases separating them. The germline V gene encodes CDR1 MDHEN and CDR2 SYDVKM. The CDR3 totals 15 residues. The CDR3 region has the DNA TGTGCCAGCAGTTCTACCAGCCGGGGAGGCTATGGCTACACCTTC. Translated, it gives CASSSTSRGGYGYTF.

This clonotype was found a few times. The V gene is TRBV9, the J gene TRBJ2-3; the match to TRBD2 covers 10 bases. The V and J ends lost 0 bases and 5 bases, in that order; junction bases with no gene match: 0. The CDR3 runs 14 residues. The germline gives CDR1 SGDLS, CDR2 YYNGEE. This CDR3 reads CASSVGTSGDTQYF. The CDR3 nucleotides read TGTGCCAGCAGCGTAGGGACTAGCGGAGATACGCAGTATTTT.

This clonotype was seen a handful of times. This CDR3 reads CASSEPGISYNEQFF. The CDR3 nucleotides are TGTGCCAGCAGTGAGCCGGGCATATCCTACAATGAGCAGTTCTTC. The genes are TRBV25-1 and TRBJ2-1; no clear D. This CDR3 region has 15 residues. Deletions cut 3 bases from V and 1 base from J, with 10 bases between. Germline V gene lookup returns CDR1 MGHDK and CDR2 SYGVNS. Complete variable domain (other parts from reference TRBV25-1 and TRBJ2-1): EADIYQTPRYLVIGTGKKITLECSQTMGHDKMYWYQQDPGMELHLIHYSYGVNSTEKGDLSSESTVSRIRTEHFPLTLESARPSHTSQYLCASSEPGISYNEQFFGPGTRLTVL.

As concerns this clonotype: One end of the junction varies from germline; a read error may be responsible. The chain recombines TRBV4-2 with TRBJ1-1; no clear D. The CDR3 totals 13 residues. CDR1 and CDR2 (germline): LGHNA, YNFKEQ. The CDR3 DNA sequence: TGTGCCAGCAGCTCCGACATGAACGCTGAAGCTTTCTTT. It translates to CASSSDMNAEAFF.

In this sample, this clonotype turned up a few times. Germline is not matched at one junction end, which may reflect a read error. This CDR3 is CASREDRPSYEQYF. The CDR3 coding sequence is TGTGCCAGCAGAGAAGACAGACCTTCCTACGAGCAGTACTTC. The genes are TRBV2 and TRBJ2-7; TRBD1 is a possible D gene (5 bases). Germline V gene sequence: CDR1 SNHLY, CDR2 FYNNEI. The CDR3 totals 14 residues. Looking up the rest from reference TRBV2 and TRBJ2-7 gives the full variable domain: EPEVTQTPSHQVTQMGQEVILRCVPISNHLYFYWYRQILGQKVEFLVSFYNNEISEKSEIFDDQFSVERPDGSNFTLKIRSTKLEDSAMYFCASREDRPSYEQYFGPGTRLTVT.

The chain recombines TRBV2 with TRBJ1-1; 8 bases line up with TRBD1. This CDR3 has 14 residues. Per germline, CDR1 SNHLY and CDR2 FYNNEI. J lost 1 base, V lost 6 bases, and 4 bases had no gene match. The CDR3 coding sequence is TGTGCCAGCAGAAGGGACAGGTCGAACACTGAAGCTTTCTTT. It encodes CASRRDRSNTEAFF.

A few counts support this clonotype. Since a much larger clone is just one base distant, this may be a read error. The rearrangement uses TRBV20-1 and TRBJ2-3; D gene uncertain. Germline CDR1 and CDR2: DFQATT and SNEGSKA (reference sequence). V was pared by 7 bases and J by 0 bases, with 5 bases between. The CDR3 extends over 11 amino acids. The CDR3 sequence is CSGQSTDTQYF. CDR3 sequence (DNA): TGCAGTGGTCAAAGCACAGATACGCAGTATTTT.

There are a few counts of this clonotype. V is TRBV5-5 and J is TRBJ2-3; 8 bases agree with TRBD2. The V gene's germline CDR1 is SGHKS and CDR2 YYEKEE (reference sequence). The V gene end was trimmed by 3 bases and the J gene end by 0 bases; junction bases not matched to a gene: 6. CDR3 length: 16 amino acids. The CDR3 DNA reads TGTGCCAGCAGCTGGAGATCTAGCGGGAGCACAGATACGCAGTATTTT. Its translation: CASSWRSSGSTDTQYF. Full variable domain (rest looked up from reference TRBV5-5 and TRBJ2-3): DAGVTQSPTHLIKTRGQQVTLRCSPISGHKSVSWYQQVLGQGPQFIFQYYEKEERGRGNFPDRFSARQFPNYSSELNVNALLLGDSALYLCASSWRSSGSTDTQYFGPGTRLTVL.

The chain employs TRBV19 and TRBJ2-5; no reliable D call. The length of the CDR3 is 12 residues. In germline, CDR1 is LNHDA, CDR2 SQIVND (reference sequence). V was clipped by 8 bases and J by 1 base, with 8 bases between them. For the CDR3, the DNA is TGTGCCAGTGGGCGGTTCCAAGAGACCCAGTACTTC. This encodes CASGRFQETQYF.

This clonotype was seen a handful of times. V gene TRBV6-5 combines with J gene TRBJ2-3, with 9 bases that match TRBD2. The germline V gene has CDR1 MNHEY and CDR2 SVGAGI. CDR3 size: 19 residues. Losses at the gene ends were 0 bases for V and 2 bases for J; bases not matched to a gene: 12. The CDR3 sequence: CASSYSAETGTSITDTQYF. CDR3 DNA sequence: TGTGCCAGCAGTTACTCGGCGGAAACCGGGACTAGCATCACAGATACGCAGTATTTT.

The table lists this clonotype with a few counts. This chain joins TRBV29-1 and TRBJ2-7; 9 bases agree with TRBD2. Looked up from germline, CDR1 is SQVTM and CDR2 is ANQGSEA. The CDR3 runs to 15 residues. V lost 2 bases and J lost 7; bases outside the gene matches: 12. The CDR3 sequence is CSVESLAGLYNEQYF. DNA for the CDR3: TGCAGCGTTGAATCGCTAGCGGGGCTCTACAATGAGCAGTACTTC.

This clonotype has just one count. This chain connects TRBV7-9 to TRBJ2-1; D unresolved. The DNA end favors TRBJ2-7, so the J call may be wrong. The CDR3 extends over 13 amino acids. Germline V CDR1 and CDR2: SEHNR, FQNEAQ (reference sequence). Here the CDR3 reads CASSFSPVAEQYF. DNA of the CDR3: TGTGCCAGCAGCTTTTCCCCCGTGGCCGAGCAGTACTTC.

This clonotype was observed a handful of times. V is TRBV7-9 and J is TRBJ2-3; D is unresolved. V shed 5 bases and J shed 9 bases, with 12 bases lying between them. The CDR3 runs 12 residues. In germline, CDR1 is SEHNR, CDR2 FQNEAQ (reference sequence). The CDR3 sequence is CASSEGSRTQYF. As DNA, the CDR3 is TGTGCCAGCAGCGAAGGGTCTCGGACGCAGTATTTT.

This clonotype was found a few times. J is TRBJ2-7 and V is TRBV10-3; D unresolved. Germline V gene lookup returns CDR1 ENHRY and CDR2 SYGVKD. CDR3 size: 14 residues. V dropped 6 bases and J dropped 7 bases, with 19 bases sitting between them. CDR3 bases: TGTGCCATCAGACCCGGCGACGAGCACAATGAGCAGTACTTC. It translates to CAIRPGDEHNEQYF.